This TCR beta chain was captured in a study of neurological immune-mediated disorders. Broader study findings: None of the CDR3 amino acid sequences found in expanded clones was shared across subjects. This suggests that the TCR-beta repertoires were private in all groups.

cDNA was made by 5'RACE with 10-nucleotide random UMIs. A single run covered 15-18 subjects with over 160 million TCR-beta sequences. TCRdb re-analysed the 5' RACE reads in MiXCR, keeping a single row per CDR3 protein. The sample includes about 38,000 distinct CDR3 sequences, approximately 10% of them seen just once. Sorted libraries used approximately 1 million CD4+ or CD8+ T cells. Many counts were recorded for this clonotype. Its antigen remains unidentified. Germline V gene lookup returns CDR1 SGHRS and CDR2 YFSETQ. Trimming cost V 6 bases and J 2 bases, with 7 bases left between them. This CDR3 contains 12 residues.

V and J are TRBV5-1 and TRBJ2-3; D remains ambiguous. Source material: CD4+ T cells from blood. The source is a woman aged 25-40 years with HTLV-1-associated myelopathy (HAM/TSP). The CDR3 region is CASIDTTDTQYF. CDR3 coding DNA: TGCGCCAGCATCGATACCACAGATACGCAGTATTTT.